The 9 T cell receptor beta chains in this list originate from one sample, sequenced in a study of T-cell reconstitution after alpha-beta-depleted transplantation in children. A TCRbeta library incorporating unique molecular identifiers was prepared. Each CDR3 protein gets one entry after TCRdb re-called the PCR reads with MiXCR. This sample has around 25,000 distinct CDR3 sequences; around 17% occur once, and the top ten carry approximately 40%. This specimen was PBMCs, mostly from graft donor cells, taken 60 days after TCRalphabeta/CD19-depleted stem cell transplant. The origin of the receptors is a male patient between 2 and 10 years old who had a stem cell transplant for acute lymphoblastic leukemia, so the T cells may come from the graft donor.

This clonotype was found a few times. The CDR3 spells CASSFVSGANVLTF. CDR3 bases: TGTGCCAGCAGCTTCGTCTCTGGGGCCAACGTCCTGACTTTC. The chain couples TRBV7-9 to TRBJ2-6; D remains ambiguous. The CDR3 covers 14 residues. V was clipped by 3 bases and J by 0 bases, with 3 bases between them. The V gene's germline CDR1 is SEHNR and CDR2 FQNEAQ (reference sequence).

This clonotype was counted a few times. The V and J genes are TRBV9 and TRBJ1-3; D is unresolved. The length of the CDR3 is 14 residues. Germline CDR1 reads SGDLS; CDR2 reads YYNGEE. Trimming removed 3 bases at V and 0 bases at J, with 7 bases between. The CDR3 DNA sequence: TGTGCCAGCAGCGCTCGGAGCTCTGGAAACACCATATATTTT. Amino acid sequence: CASSARSSGNTIYF.

This chain connects TRBV4-2 to TRBJ2-5; 9 bases are a match to TRBD2. The germline gives CDR1 LGHNA, CDR2 YNFKEQ. This CDR3 has 16 residues. With 1 base clipped from V and 4 bases from J, the junction kept 7 bases outside the gene matches. This CDR3 is CASSQAMRGGPETQYF. The DNA of the CDR3 is TGTGCCAGCAGCCAAGCTATGCGGGGGGGCCCAGAGACCCAGTACTTC.

This clonotype showed up many times. The J gene is TRBJ1-4, the V gene TRBV27, with D uncertain. The CDR3 contains 15 residues. Germline CDR1 and CDR2: MNHEY and SMNVEV (reference sequence). V shed 5 bases and J shed 4 bases, with 14 bases lying between them. CDR3 coding DNA: TGTGCCAGCAGTCGTTCAGGAGTTCTTAATGAAAAACTGTTTTTT. This codes for CASSRSGVLNEKLFF.

The chain couples TRBV7-8 to TRBJ2-7; D remains ambiguous. The CDR3 extends over 15 amino acids. CDR1 and CDR2 (germline): SGHVS, FQNEAQ. V was shortened by 2 bases and J by 3 bases, with 14 bases between the two germline ends. This CDR3 reads CASSLFGRADYEQYF. The DNA of the CDR3 is TGTGCCAGCAGCTTATTTGGTCGAGCAGACTACGAGCAGTACTTC.

A note on this clonotype: A junction end diverges from the germline sequence, so it may reflect a read error. The chain employs TRBV4-2 and TRBJ2-5, with D unclear. Germline CDR1 LGHNA, CDR2 YNFKEQ. The CDR3 is 12 residues long. The chain's CDR3 is CARSHVAGTQYF. The CDR3 bases are TGTGCCAGGAGCCACGTGGCCGGGACCCAGTACTTC.

The chain has TRBV20-1 and TRBJ1-1, with D maybe TRBD1 (5 bases). The V and J ends lost 2 bases and 0 bases respectively, with 13 bases between them. This CDR3 is built from 15 residues. Germline V gene data show CDR1 as DFQATT and CDR2 as SNEGSKA (reference sequence). This CDR3 reads CSARRTWGMNTEAFF. The CDR3 bases are TGCAGTGCTAGACGGACTTGGGGCATGAACACTGAAGCTTTCTTT.

This clonotype was recorded at least ten times. The V gene is TRBV12-3 or TRBV12-4, the J gene TRBJ1-6; D remains unclear. The CDR3 is 13 residues long. Trimming pared 6 bases from V and 8 bases from J, leaving 11 bases between. The CDR3 sequence: CASSSSRDSPLHF. Written as DNA, the CDR3 is TGTGCCAGCAGCTCCTCGCGGGATTCACCCCTCCACTTT.

This clonotype was seen repeatedly, ten times or more. The V gene is TRBV15, the J gene TRBJ2-7; no clear D. Germline assignment: CDR1 LNHNV and CDR2 YYDKDF (reference sequence). The CDR3 runs 16 residues. With 0 bases removed from V and 2 bases from J, the gap between germline ends came to 14 bases. In DNA form, the CDR3 reads TGTGCCACCAGCAGAGATCGGTCTGCGTCCCCCTACGAGCAGTACTTC. Protein: CATSRDRSASPYEQYF.